Given below is one TCR beta chain in context. The sample originates from a study of technical replicates of blood from several donors. Profiled with immunoSEQ multiplex PCR; TCRdb holds only in-frame clones, not every one. The sample gives tens of thousands of clones, around 94% of which show up once; under 4.5% is in the top ten. Sequenced: PBMCs. The origin of this receptor is a human donor in good health. Some clones in this sample may be carry-over from other donors' samples.

CDR3 sequence reads: CASSTGLAGGPDEQYF. The DNA for the CDR3 is TGTGCCAGCAGCACCGGACTAGCGGGAGGGCCGGACGAGCAGTACTTC. The chain employs TRBV5-4 and TRBJ2-7; 15 positions match TRBD2. The germline V gene encodes CDR1 SGHNT and CDR2 YYREEE (reference sequence). The CDR3 extends over 16 amino acids. V trimming: 4 bases; J trimming: 5 bases; junction bases outside the gene matches: 7. The full variable domain, with the rest looked up from reference TRBV5-4 and TRBJ2-7, is ETGVTQSPTHLIKTRGQQVTLRCSSQSGHNTVSWYQQALGQGPQFIFQYYREEENGRGNFPPRFSGLQFPNYSSELNVNALELDDSALYLCASSTGLAGGPDEQYFGPGTRLTVT.